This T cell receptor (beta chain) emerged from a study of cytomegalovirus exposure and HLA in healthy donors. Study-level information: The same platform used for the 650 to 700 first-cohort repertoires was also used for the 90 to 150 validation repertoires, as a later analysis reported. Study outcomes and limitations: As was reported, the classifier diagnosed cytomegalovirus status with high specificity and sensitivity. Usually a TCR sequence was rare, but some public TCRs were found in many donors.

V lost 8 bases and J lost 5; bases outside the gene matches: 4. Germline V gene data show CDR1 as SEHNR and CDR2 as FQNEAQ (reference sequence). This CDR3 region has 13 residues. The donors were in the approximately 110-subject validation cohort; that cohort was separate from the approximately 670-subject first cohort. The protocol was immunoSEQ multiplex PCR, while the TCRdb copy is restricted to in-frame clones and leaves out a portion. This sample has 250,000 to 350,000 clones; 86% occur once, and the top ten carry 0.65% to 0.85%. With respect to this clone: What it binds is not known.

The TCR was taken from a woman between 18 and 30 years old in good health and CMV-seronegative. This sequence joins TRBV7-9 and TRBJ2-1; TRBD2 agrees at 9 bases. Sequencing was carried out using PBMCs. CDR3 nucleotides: TGTGCCAGCTGGGCTAGCGGGAACAATGAGCAGTTCTTC. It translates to CASWASGNNEQFF. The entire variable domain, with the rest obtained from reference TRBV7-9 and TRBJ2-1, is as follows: DTGVSQNPRHKITKRGQNVTFRCDPISEHNRLYWYRQTLGQGPEFLTYFQNEAQLEKSRLLSDRFSAERPKGSFSTLEIQRTEQGDSAMYLCASWASGNNEQFFGPGTRLTVL.